A single sample is the source of the 2 T cell receptor beta chains below, sequenced in a study of blood T cell repertoires in COVID-19. The assay was immunoSEQ multiplex PCR, and TCRdb's table has in-frame clones only and misses some. The sample carries 55,000 to 80,000 clones, 70% to 90% recorded once. The sample comprised peripheral blood. All receptors derive from a man in his fifties with acute or convalescent COVID-19.

The chain has TRBV7-9 and TRBJ2-1, with 8 bases aligning to TRBD1. Germline V CDR1 and CDR2: SEHNR, FQNEAQ (reference sequence). The V and J ends lost 3 bases and 6 bases, in that order; junction bases with no gene match: 7. This CDR3 region has 15 residues. The CDR3 DNA sequence: TGTGCCAGCAGCTTCGGTCAGGGGGCCGGCAATGAGCAGTTCTTC. This gives the protein CASSFGQGAGNEQFF.

The chain has TRBV11-2 and TRBJ2-7; 9 positions agree with TRBD1. The germline V gene has CDR1 SGHAT and CDR2 FQNNGV. With 1 base clipped from V and 6 bases from J, the junction kept 4 bases outside the gene matches. The CDR3 spans 14 residues. The DNA of the CDR3 is TGTGCCAGCAGCTTAGGAGGGACAGGGCGCGAGCAGTACTTC. The encoded protein is CASSLGGTGREQYF.